These 30 T cell receptor beta chains were all obtained from the same sample, sequenced in a study of T cell responses to AZD1222 COVID-19 vaccine. Sequencing used immunoSEQ multiplex PCR; TCRdb keeps in-frame clones, though not all of them. The sample holds 100,000 to 120,000 clones, around nine tenths seen once. The input for sequencing was peripheral blood, taken on day 0 of AZD1222 vaccination. Every receptor here comes from an adult in good health.

V usage is TRBV6-5 and J usage is TRBJ2-1; D is perhaps TRBD1 or TRBD2 (5 bases each). The CDR3 covers 15 residues. Trimming pared 4 bases from V and 8 bases from J, leaving 18 bases between. Germline V gives CDR1 MNHEY, CDR2 SVGAGI. DNA for the CDR3: TGTGCCAGCAGTTTGAACCGGGGCCCGGGGTATGAGCAGTTCTTC. Its translation is CASSLNRGPGYEQFF.

This chain joins TRBV20-1 and TRBJ2-7; D uncertain. Looked up from germline, CDR1 is DFQATT and CDR2 is SNEGSKA (reference sequence). The CDR3 is made up of 11 amino acids. The V end was cut by 3 bases, the J end by 4 bases, with 7 bases between. The CDR3 here is CSASLEYEQYF. CDR3 nucleotides: TGCAGTGCTAGTCTGGAATACGAGCAGTACTTC.

The genes are TRBV5-1 and TRBJ2-1, with unresolved D. The V end lost 0 bases, the J end lost 10 bases, and 17 bases lay between the germline ends. Germline V gives CDR1 SGHRS, CDR2 YFSETQ. The CDR3 has 15 residues. Here the CDR3 reads CASSLGEWPTDEQFF. As DNA, the CDR3 is TGCGCCAGCAGCTTGGGGGAATGGCCCACCGACGAGCAGTTCTTC. Full variable domain (rest looked up from reference TRBV5-1 and TRBJ2-1): KAGVTQTPRYLIKTRGQQVTLSCSPISGHRSVSWYQQTPGQGLQFLFEYFSETQRNKGNFPGRFSGRQFSNSRSEMNVSTLELGDSALYLCASSLGEWPTDEQFFGPGTRLTVL.

This clone was found once. J is TRBJ1-4 and V is TRBV28; TRBD1 matches 7 bases. Per the germline V gene, CDR1 is MDHEN and CDR2 is SYDVKM. Trimming cost V 5 bases and J 4 bases; bases outside gene matches: 7. The CDR3 consists of 15 residues. In DNA form, the CDR3 reads TGTGCCAGCAGTCCCCGGGACAGAGTTAATGAAAAACTGTTTTTT. Protein: CASSPRDRVNEKLFF. Full variable domain (remainder filled in from reference TRBV28 and TRBJ1-4): DVKVTQSSRYLVKRTGEKVFLECVQDMDHENMFWYRQDPGLGLRLIYFSYDVKMKEKGDIPEGYSVSREKKERFSLILESASTNQTSMYLCASSPRDRVNEKLFFGSGTQLSVL.

The chain combines TRBV6-1 with TRBJ1-2; maybe TRBD1 (5 bases). Germline-derived CDR1 and CDR2 are MNHNS and SASEGT. CDR3 length equals 15 residues. V gave up 1 base and J gave up 5 bases, with 14 bases separating them. Written as DNA, the CDR3 is TGTGCCAGCAGTGAAGGGGCGGGGGGTGTTTATGGCTACACCTTC. Translating it yields CASSEGAGGVYGYTF.

This chain links TRBV19 with TRBJ2-3, with D hard to call. V gave up 6 bases and J gave up 0 bases, with 7 bases separating them. This CDR3 is built from 13 residues. Germline values: CDR1 LNHDA, CDR2 SQIVND (reference sequence). The CDR3, as DNA: TGTGCCAGTAGAAGGGCGAGCACAGATACGCAGTATTTT. This translates into CASRRASTDTQYF.

This clone is a singleton in its sample. The chain joins TRBV4-1 to TRBJ1-5; D gene ambiguous. CDR1 and CDR2 (germline): MGHRA, YSYEKL. Trimming took off 0 bases at V and 1 base at J, with 10 bases between the two ends. The CDR3 totals 16 residues. CDR3 amino acids: CASSQELRLSNQPQHF. The CDR3 bases are TGCGCCAGCAGCCAAGAGTTAAGGTTAAGCAATCAGCCCCAGCATTTT.

The genes are TRBV11-3 and TRBJ2-3; D is perhaps TRBD2 (5 bases). Trimming took off 3 bases at V and 0 bases at J, with 10 bases between the two ends. The V gene's germline CDR1 is SGHNT and CDR2 YENEEA. The CDR3 covers 15 residues. CDR3: CASSLGEYSTDTQYF. The CDR3 nucleotides are TGTGCCAGCAGCTTGGGAGAATATAGCACAGATACGCAGTATTTT.

The gene calls are TRBV7-2 and TRBJ1-1, with D possibly matching TRBD1 (5 bases). This CDR3 is 14 amino acids long. Trimming cost V 3 bases and J 7 bases, with 15 bases left between them. Germline V gene data show CDR1 as SGHTA and CDR2 as FQGNSA. CDR3: CASSFLGPRGEAFF. CDR3 DNA: TGTGCCAGCAGCTTTCTGGGGCCTCGAGGTGAAGCTTTCTTT.

This clone was observed a single time. The chain is built from TRBV2 and TRBJ2-7; D gene ambiguous. CDR3 length: 10 amino acids. V gave up 4 bases and J gave up 7 bases, with 5 bases separating them. CDR1 and CDR2 from the germline V gene are SNHLY and FYNNEI. The CDR3 DNA sequence: TGTGCCAGCAGTGCCGGGGAGCAGTACTTC. It specifies CASSAGEQYF.

This clone turned up a few times. The rearrangement links TRBV24-1 to TRBJ2-1; 8 bases agree with TRBD1. The CDR3 consists of 15 residues. V trimming: 5 bases; J trimming: 3 bases; junction bases outside the gene matches: 5. Germline V gives CDR1 KGHDR, CDR2 SFDVKD. CDR3 bases: TGTGCCACCAGTGCTGGGACAGGAAGCTACAATGAGCAGTTCTTC. Protein: CATSAGTGSYNEQFF.

V gene TRBV7-2 combines with J gene TRBJ1-5; D remains unclear. This CDR3 comprises 15 residues. Germline V gene data show CDR1 as SGHTA and CDR2 as FQGNSA. The V end was cut by 1 base, the J end by 7 bases, with 14 bases between. The CDR3 DNA sequence: TGTGCCAGCAGCTTAGGCGTGGGCTTTGGGCAGCCCCAGCATTTT. Translated, it gives CASSLGVGFGQPQHF.

The chain joins TRBV10-1 to TRBJ2-2; 7 bases fit TRBD2. The germline gives CDR1 WNHNN, CDR2 SYGVQD (reference sequence). This CDR3 has 15 residues. V lost 3 bases to trimming and J lost 4 bases; unmatched junction nucleotides: 5. The CDR3 DNA reads TGCGCCAGCAGTGAAGGAGCGGGACCCACCGGGGAGCTGTTTTTT. It translates to CASSEGAGPTGELFF.

This chain uses TRBV5-6 with TRBJ1-5; D is uncertain. Germline V gene data show CDR1 as SGHDT and CDR2 as YYEEEE. V was cut by 0 bases and J by 0 bases, with 19 bases left in between. The CDR3 totals 19 residues. The CDR3 reads CASSLEAYPGGYSNQPQHF. For the CDR3, the DNA is TGTGCCAGCAGCTTGGAGGCGTACCCAGGTGGATATAGCAATCAGCCCCAGCATTTT.

The V and J genes are TRBV2 and TRBJ2-2; 12 nucleotides line up with TRBD1. The CDR3 totals 15 residues. Germline V lookup: CDR1 SNHLY, CDR2 FYNNEI. V lost 8 bases, J lost 6 bases, and 7 bases stayed unmatched. CDR3 DNA sequence: TGTGCCAGCCAGGGACAGGGGGCTTTTGCCGGGGAGCTGTTTTTT. The encoded protein is CASQGQGAFAGELFF.

The chain links TRBV7-2 to TRBJ2-7; D is uncertain. Germline assignment: CDR1 SGHTA and CDR2 FQGNSA. This CDR3 has 14 amino acids. The germline V and J ends were trimmed by 6 bases and 2 bases, with 14 bases remaining between them. The CDR3 is CASSQALDPYEQYF. DNA of the CDR3: TGTGCCAGCAGTCAAGCCTTGGACCCCTACGAGCAGTACTTC.

CDR3 sequence reads: CASSYVRGGRSGELFF. The DNA for the CDR3 is TGTGCCAGCAGTTATGTGCGGGGGGGCCGTTCCGGGGAGCTGTTTTTT. This chain links TRBV6-6 with TRBJ2-2; TRBD2 agrees at 9 bases. The CDR3 covers 16 residues. The ends lost 3 bases at V and 6 bases at J; junction bases unmatched: 8. CDR1 and CDR2 from the germline V gene are MNHNY and SVGAGI (reference sequence).

The V call is TRBV7-9, the J call TRBJ2-7; 7 bases agree with TRBD2. With 3 bases clipped from V and 6 bases from J, the junction kept 11 bases outside the gene matches. CDR1 SEHNR and CDR2 FQNEAQ come from the germline V gene (reference sequence). The CDR3 totals 15 residues. Here the CDR3 DNA reads TGTGCCAGCAGCTTCGTTGGCGGGAGTCTGTCCGAGCAGTACTTC. Translating it yields CASSFVGGSLSEQYF.

This sequence joins TRBV5-1 and TRBJ1-1; no clear D. The V end lost 4 bases, the J end lost 1 base, and 5 bases lay between the germline ends. The CDR3 is made up of 12 amino acids. Germline assignment: CDR1 SGHRS and CDR2 YFSETQ. CDR3 DNA sequence: TGCGCCAGCAGCCAACAGAACACTGAAGCTTTCTTT. As protein: CASSQQNTEAFF.

The genes are TRBV19 and TRBJ1-5; D uncertain. Trimming left V 5 bases short and J 4 bases short, with 9 bases between. The CDR3 consists of 13 residues. Germline CDR1 LNHDA, CDR2 SQIVND (reference sequence). CDR3 nucleotides: TGTGCCAGTAGTGAGTCGTTTAATCAGCCCCAGCATTTT. Protein product: CASSESFNQPQHF.

This chain connects TRBV6-4 to TRBJ1-6; TRBD1 matches at 9 bases. This CDR3 spans 14 amino acids. Germline lookup yields CDR1 MRHNA and CDR2 SNTAGT. Unmatched junction bases numbered 4, after V lost 6 bases and J lost 7 bases. The CDR3 here is CASSAGTGNSPLHF. The CDR3 DNA reads as TGTGCCAGCAGCGCCGGGACAGGGAATTCACCCCTCCACTTT.

This rearrangement joins TRBV19 to TRBJ1-2; TRBD1 agrees at 7 bases. Trimming at V came to 8 bases and at J to 4 bases, leaving 10 bases not matched to a gene. The germline gives CDR1 LNHDA, CDR2 SQIVND (reference sequence). The length of the CDR3 is 14 residues. The CDR3 nucleotides read TGTGCCAGTGTATCCGAAGACAGGGTCTATGGCTACACCTTC. Encoded protein: CASVSEDRVYGYTF.

A single count supports this clone. CDR3 region: CASSEGRGVRTEAFF. CDR3 nucleotide sequence: TGTGCCAGCAGTGAAGGTCGGGGGGTGCGCACTGAAGCTTTCTTT. The chain uses TRBV6-1 and TRBJ1-1; D is possibly TRBD1 (5 bases). With 1 base removed from V and 4 bases from J, the gap between germline ends came to 13 bases. There are 15 residues in the CDR3. Germline CDR1 MNHNS, CDR2 SASEGT.

This clone showed up just a few times. The chain employs TRBV7-2 and TRBJ1-2; D is perhaps TRBD1 (5 bases). V shed 4 bases and J shed 5 bases, with 23 bases lying between them. CDR3 length equals 17 residues. Germline loops: CDR1 SGHTA, CDR2 FQGNSA. The CDR3 protein is CASSSGAAEGSSYGYTF. DNA for the CDR3: TGTGCCAGCAGCTCTGGGGCCGCGGAGGGGAGTTCTTATGGCTACACCTTC.

This chain links TRBV5-1 with TRBJ1-2; the D is unclear. The CDR3 loop spans 14 amino acids. The germline V gene has CDR1 SGHRS and CDR2 YFSETQ. With 4 bases removed from V and 4 bases from J, the gap between germline ends came to 14 bases. The CDR3 reads CASSPTEAGYGYTF. For the CDR3, the DNA is TGCGCCAGCAGCCCTACGGAGGCGGGCTATGGCTACACCTTC.

V usage is TRBV5-1 and J usage is TRBJ1-1, with TRBD1 matching 8 bases. With 1 base clipped from V and 4 bases from J, the junction kept 6 bases outside the gene matches. Germline V CDR1 and CDR2: SGHRS, YFSETQ. This CDR3 spans 15 amino acids. CDR3 residues: CASSLIPGTGTEAFF. The DNA for the CDR3 is TGCGCCAGCAGCTTGATCCCAGGGACAGGCACTGAAGCTTTCTTT.

The CDR3 DNA reads as TGTGCCAGCAGTCAGAATACTGAAGCTTTCTTT. Its protein is CASSQNTEAFF. This chain connects TRBV12-3 or TRBV12-4 to TRBJ1-1, with D unresolved. Trimming took off 5 bases at V and 5 bases at J, with 6 bases between the two ends. The CDR3 spans 11 residues.

The chain has TRBV5-5 and TRBJ1-1, with 7 nucleotides matching TRBD1. Germline V gene sequence: CDR1 SGHKS, CDR2 YYEKEE (reference sequence). The CDR3 extends over 15 amino acids. Trimming at V came to 2 bases and at J to 3 bases, leaving 7 bases not matched to a gene. The CDR3 reads CASSFTGEGDTEAFF. The CDR3 coding sequence is TGTGCCAGCAGCTTTACAGGGGAGGGGGACACTGAAGCTTTCTTT.

This chain uses TRBV5-1 with TRBJ1-5, with D uncertain. CDR1 and CDR2 from the germline V gene are SGHRS and YFSETQ. The CDR3 is 15 residues long. V dropped 0 bases and J dropped 2 bases, with 9 bases sitting between them. The CDR3 reads CASSLGGTRNQPQHF. DNA of the CDR3: TGCGCCAGCAGCTTGGGTGGCACCCGCAATCAGCCCCAGCATTTT.

Here the CDR3 reads CASSPPMGSDEQYF. Here the CDR3 DNA reads TGTGCCAGCAGTCCTCCAATGGGGTCGGACGAGCAGTACTTC. The rearrangement links TRBV6-6 to TRBJ2-7; D ambiguous. V shed 5 bases and J shed 5 bases, with 16 bases lying between them. Per the germline V gene, CDR1 is MNHNY and CDR2 is SVGAGI (reference sequence). The length of the CDR3 is 14 residues.